This TCR beta chain was recorded in a study of metastatic and nonmetastatic thyroid tumors. TCRdb re-called the PCR reads with MiXCR. Of roughly 34,000 clones listed, 15% are singletons. Thyroid surgery took place with no prior treatment in any patient. CDR1 and CDR2 from the germline V gene are MNHEY and SMNVEV (reference sequence). The CDR3 has 13 amino acids. Trimming cost V 3 bases and J 4 bases, with 10 bases left between them. The sequenced material came from blood. This chain links TRBV27 with TRBJ2-7; D remains unclear. The clonotype comes from a male donor with papillary thyroid cancer or a benign thyroid nodule (not recorded which). Some clones in this sample may be carry-over from other donors' samples. CDR3 protein: CASSFTRTYEQYF. In DNA, the CDR3 is TGTGCCAGCAGTTTTACGCGTACTTACGAGCAGTACTTC.